A selection of T cell receptor beta chains follows, all from one sample in a study of blood T cell repertoires in COVID-19. Here immunoSEQ multiplex PCR was the method, and the copy in TCRdb shows in-frame clones only, minus some. The sample lists about 190,000 clones; around 86% were seen once. Input material: PBMCs or T cells enriched from blood (not recorded which). These receptors were taken from a woman between 35 and 50 years old in a cohort exposed to, infected with or recovered from COVID-19 (not recorded which). Both conserved end residues are part of each CDR3. The order of the fields is V gene, J gene, CDR3 protein.

TRBV10-2	TRBJ2-7	CASTIFVLDRLRYEQYF
TRBV6-5	TRBJ2-7	CASSYSFGGDSYEQYF
TRBV6-2/TRBV6-3	NA	CASSYIGTYNEQFF
TRBV4-3	TRBJ2-1	CASSQDLVTSRGEQFF
TRBV5-6	TRBJ2-2	CASGITSGGDTGELFF
TRBV27	TRBJ2-2	CASSFGGTGELFF
TRBV5-5	TRBJ1-5	CASSLAIEVSRNQPQHF
TRBV6-1	TRBJ2-7	CASSVRTSGSFSYEQYF
TRBV19	TRBJ2-2	CASSIQGNTGELFF
TRBV5-1	TRBJ1-1	CASSVMQENTEAFF
TRBV19	TRBJ1-1	CASTQGWQGIGNTEAFF
TRBV7-9	TRBJ2-1	CASSLRGEGLGNEQFF
TRBV11-2	TRBJ2-5	CASSSRGSPGLQETQYF
TRBV5-1	TRBJ1-1	CASSLVGLNTEAFF
TRBV4-1	TRBJ1-2	CASSQDFSGLLGYGYTF
TRBV13	TRBJ2-7	CASSLGLAGLAGGEQYF
TRBV4-2	TRBJ2-1	CASSVSRDEQFF
TRBV11-2	TRBJ1-1	CASTHTTVNTEAFF
TRBV11-2	TRBJ1-2	CASSLARGNYGYTF
TRBV6-1	TRBJ1-5	CASSERVGNQPQHF
TRBV9	TRBJ1-2	CASSGTRDPNYGYTF
TRBV4-1	TRBJ1-1	CASSQDRKGAEAFF
TRBV7-7	TRBJ2-2	CASSLEGQVGGELFF
TRBV5-1	TRBJ2-1	CASSWDRGFNEQFF
TRBV15	TRBJ2-6	CATSRKPPGGYPPGANVLTF
TRBV5-6	TRBJ2-7	CASNHKGFSYEQYF